This T cell receptor beta chain was sequenced for a study of T cell responses to AZD1222 COVID-19 vaccine. Turning to this clone: Its antigen is not known.

Study-level points and caveats: Only a handful of people who got AZD1222 tested seropositive at baseline. Females outnumbered males among donors, who were mostly white British; clonal diversity was possibly underestimated. Once two AZD1222 doses were given, Spike-specific TCR breadth and depth went up.

Samples with a second dose at about 4 or about 12 weeks were pooled together. This table comes from immunoSEQ multiplex PCR, and its TCRdb copy is limited to in-frame clones, with some not included. Found here are around 120,000 clones, roughly 84% of them singletons; the top ten hold about 26%. V dropped 6 bases and J dropped 8 bases, with 11 bases sitting between them. This CDR3 is 13 amino acids long. Germline V gene lookup returns CDR1 MRHNA and CDR2 SNTAGT. The sample here was peripheral blood, taken 28 days after the second AZD1222 dose. The rearrangement joins TRBV6-4 to TRBJ1-6; D remains ambiguous. The TCR was taken from an adult who received the AZD1222 COVID-19 vaccine. The CDR3 spells CASRWDGDSPLHF. Written as DNA, the CDR3 is TGTGCCAGCAGATGGGATGGAGATTCACCCCTCCACTTT.